This paragraph covers one TCR beta chain sequence. The antigen it recognizes is unknown. It has no much larger one-base neighbor in the sample; base qualities were not kept. This specimen comes from a study of immune evolution from preneoplasia to lung adenocarcinoma (dated by TCRdb to about 2021). At the level of the whole study: No AAH lesions showed HLA loss of heterozygosity, compared with 7% of AIS, approximately 15% of MIA and 30% to 40% of ADC lesions. The study used immune gene expression, TCR sequencing and multiplex immunofluorescence to profile the immune contexture of lung adenocarcinoma precursors and invasive adenocarcinoma. Resected precursor lesions (AAH, AIS, MIA) and invasive adenocarcinomas were each compared against paired morphologically normal lung tissue. Sample size was based on specimen availability rather than a prior power calculation. The immune data were combined with whole exome sequencing and methylation data from the same cohort of nodules. A total of approximately 50 patients with pulmonary nodules who underwent surgical resection were included in the overall cohort. A total of more than 40 patients contributed TCR sequencing data. According to the study, roughly 110 samples were used for TCR sequencing. POLYSOLVER was used to infer Class I HLA alleles from exome data, while LOHHLA was used to detect allele-specific HLA loss. The investigation overall reported the following: Normal lung had the highest top T cell clone frequencies, and these frequencies appeared to fall progressively from AAH through AIS, MIA and invasive adenocarcinoma. Compared with EGFR-mutant or double wild-type lesions, KRAS-mutant nodules had the highest T cell clonality. The findings reflected association rather than direct causation, and larger cohorts with long-term follow-up and longitudinal biopsies were considered necessary. Clonality was highest in normal lung, while later-stage lesions appeared to show lower clonality but higher T cell density and diversity. Because all patients were from Japan and China, applicability to Western populations was uncertain.

Patients underwent resection in Japan or China between about 2013 and 2018. Two lung cancer pathologists independently reviewed H&E slides to confirm the histologic diagnosis of every case. Premalignant or tumor cells were enriched for nucleic acid extraction by macro-dissection performed after pathologic assessment. FFPE tissue was used for DNA isolation with the AllPrep DNA/RNA FFPE Kit. Using the immunoSEQ hsTCRbeta Kit, TCR beta CDR3 regions were sequenced from DNA. For the original study's pipeline: The ImmunoSEQ Analyzer was used to analyse the TCR sequencing data. T cell clonality was defined as 1 minus Pielou's evenness computed on productive rearrangements. T cell diversity was measured with the inverse Simpson index on productive templates. T cell density was expressed as TCR beta template counts normalized to usable DNA, with usable DNA estimated by amplifying and sequencing housekeeping genes. TCR metrics were compared across histologic stages using two-sided Kruskal-Wallis tests. TCRdb stores this immuneACCESS table with in-frame sequences only. Part of the clones is absent; in the studies checked, under half of the shortfall reflects unresolved V genes, and no reason is known for the rest. The V and J calls and clone size are taken from that table; D and trimming were inferred from the DNA. Here the sample has about 7,800 clones; roughly 72% occur a single time. The top ten constitute approximately 11% of the sample.

Sequenced: FFPE lung adenocarcinoma in situ tissue. In the paper's terms, the cell subset or site label means: preinvasive adenocarcinoma in situ (AIS). This TCR came from a donor at least 70 years old with lung adenocarcinoma. Some clones in this sample may be carry-over from other donors' samples.

The DNA sequence is given as TGTGCCTGGAGTGTACAGGAAAAACTGTTTTTT. Its product reads: CAWSVQEKLFF. The receptor chain draws on TRBV30 and TRBJ1-4, with the D gene not confidently named. Reading the germline V gene (reference sequence) gives CDR1 GTSNPN and CDR2 SVGIG. Taken from cysteine to phenylalanine, the CDR3 has 11 residues. Only the CDR3 DNA is retained, 33 bases long and in frame from the first base. Relative to germline, V is 0 bases shorter and J is 8 bases shorter, with 4 bases between their ends.